This TCR beta chain was documented in a study of tumor-infiltrating lymphocytes in primary liver carcinoma. Across the study: There were tumors of stage T1-T3 N0M0, each 4.2 to 10 cm across.

This clonotype was picked up many times. The template, roughly 550 ng total RNA, yielded TCR beta cDNA made with a constant-region primer. A slightly modified ARM-PCR protocol with three nested multiplex PCR rounds produced these TCR beta libraries. The study ran its first two PCR rounds for roughly 10 cycles each, using TRBV1-TRBV30 forward primers and a C-beta reverse primer. TCRdb re-called the multiplex PCR reads through MiXCR, storing one row per CDR3 protein. The data hold 100,000 or so distinct CDR3 sequences, with over 55% observed a single time. Trimming shortened V by 2 bases and J by 6 bases, and 10 bases separated the two germline ends. The V gene's germline CDR1 is MNHNY and CDR2 SVGAGI (reference sequence). This CDR3 contains 13 residues. Extraction of RNA together with DNA used roughly 20-32 mg of unsorted bulk tissue. Chronic HBV infection affected patients, none of whom had received treatment. Sampling targeted five separate regions of each tumor, which included the tumor centre.

The sample comprised liver tumor tissue from sampling region 5. Described subset: tumor region T5, tumor centre. The chain employs TRBV6-6 and TRBJ1-1; D might be TRBD1 (6 bases). This TCR was recovered from a woman aged 55-70 years with primary liver carcinoma and hepatitis B virus infection. CDR3: CASSYEGGAEAFF. The CDR3 nucleotides read TGTGCCAGCAGTTACGAGGGGGGCGCTGAAGCTTTCTTT.